The rows below give T cell receptor beta chains drawn from one sample of a study of tumor and adjacent non-tumor tissue in lung cancer. Via MiXCR, TCRdb re-called the multiplex PCR reads, giving one row per CDR3 protein. The sample has 100,000 or so distinct CDR3 sequences; 80% are singletons. Sequencing was carried out using distant non-tumor lung tissue. These receptors were taken from a man in his fifties or sixties with small cell lung cancer. CDR3s include the opening cysteine and the closing phenylalanine or tryptophan. The order of the fields is V gene, D gene, clone size, CDR3 length, J gene, CDR3 DNA, CDR3 protein. A D gene is named only where the DNA matches it firmly. Clone size, where shown, is once, few, many, or a class for clones that have expanded.

>TRBV6-1|-|-|15|TRBJ2-7
TGTGCCAGCGGTGAAGGGGGACCAACGGGGGACGAGCAGTACTTC
CASGEGGPTGDEQYF
>TRBV29-1|TRBD2|-|14|TRBJ2-5
TGCAGCGTTGATGTGTTCCTAGCGGGAGAGACCCAGTACTTC
CSVDVFLAGETQYF
>TRBV10-2|-|once|12|TRBJ2-3
TGCGCCACCCACGGACCCTCAAATACGCAGTATTTT
CATHGPSNTQYF
>TRBV11-1|-|-|13|TRBJ2-5
TGTGCCAGCACCTCGACGGCACAAGAGACCCATTACTTC
CASTSTAQETHYF
>TRBV6-6|-|many|14|TRBJ1-5
TGTGCCAGCAGTCCAGCCAGAAGCAATCAGCCCCAGCATTTT
CASSPARSNQPQHF
>TRBV4-2|TRBD2|-|18|TRBJ2-6
TGTGCTAGCAGCCAAGATGCGGGGGGACACTCTGGGGCCAACGTCCAGACTTTC
CASSQDAGGHSGANVQTF
>TRBV11-2|-|once|14|TRBJ2-3
TGTGCCAGCAACCCAGGGTTGTCAGTAGATACGCAGTATTTT
CASNPGLSVDTQYF
>TRBV6-2/TRBV6-3|-|-|16|TRBJ2-2
TGTGCCAGCAATTTAGCTACTAGCTCGAACACTGGGGAGCTGTTTTTT
CASNLATSSNTGELFF
>TRBV11-3|TRBD1|once|13|TRBJ1-1
TGTGTCAGCGGCTTCCACATACAGGGGGACGCTTTCTTT
CVSGFHIQGDAFF
>TRBV7-9|-|-|10|TRBJ2-5
TGTGCCAGCAGCTGGGAGACCCAGTACTTC
CASSWETQYF
>TRBV11-2|-|-|16|TRBJ1-5
TGTGCCAGCGGCCCGTACGGGGCTCAAGGAACCCAGCCCCAGCATTTT
CASGPYGAQGTQPQHF
>TRBV9|-|-|15|TRBJ2-3
TGTGCCTGCAGCTCCCCCCCCGGATTCACAGATACGCAGTATTTT
CACSSPPGFTDTQYF
>TRBV11-3|-|once|16|TRBJ2-2
TGTGCCAGCGGCTTAACCGCGCGAGTGGTCACCGGGGAGCTGTCTTTT
CASGLTARVVTGELSF
>TRBV4-2|TRBD1|-|15|TRBJ2-7
TGTGCCAGCAGCCAAGATCGGACAGGGACCTACGAGCAATACTTC
CASSQDRTGTYEQYF
>TRBV12-3/TRBV12-4|-|-|14|TRBJ2-3
TGTGCCAGCAGTTTAGGGAGTTTGGGAGATAGGCAGTATTTT
CASSLGSLGDRQYF
>TRBV4-2|-|-|14|TRBJ2-7
TGTGTCAGCAACCAAGGTTTCAGCCCCTACGAGCAGTACTTC
CVSNQGFSPYEQYF
>TRBV10-3|-|-|16|TRBJ2-2
TGTGCCATCAGTGAAGGGCTTCATCGGGGCACCGGGGAGCCCTTTTTT
CAISEGLHRGTGEPFF
>TRBV7-9|-|many|14|TRBJ1-5
TGTGCCAGCAGCAAACAGGGTAGAGATCAGCCCCAGCATTTT
CASSKQGRDQPQHF
>TRBV24-1|TRBD1|-|15|TRBJ2-1
TGTGCCACCAGTGATCCCGGGACAGGGGACAATGAGCTGTTCTTC
CATSDPGTGDNELFF
>TRBV5-4|-|-|17|TRBJ2-1
TGTGCCAGCAGCTTGAATCAGGCGACCCAGTACTACAATGAGCAGTTTTTC
CASSLNQATQYYNEQFF
>TRBV5-4|-|many|15|TRBJ2-2
TGTGCCAGCAGCTTGGGGGTGGAAAACACCGGGGAGCTGTTTTTT
CASSLGVENTGELFF
>TRBV12-3/TRBV12-4|TRBD2|-|16|TRBJ2-2
TGTACCAGCAGCCGGACTAGCGGGAGACAGACCGGGGAGCTATTTTTT
CTSSRTSGRQTGELFF
>TRBV29-1|-|-|12|TRBJ2-7
TGTAGCGCCTGGGATACCTCCTACGAGCAGTACTTC
CSAWDTSYEQYF
>TRBV6-1|-|-|12|TRBJ2-2
TGTGCCAGCGTGAGAAACACGGGGGAGCTGTTTTTT
CASVRNTGELFF
>TRBV5-4|-|-|12|TRBJ1-5
TGTGCCAGCAACTTGCCTAATCAGCCCCAGCATTTT
CASNLPNQPQHF
>TRBV7-9|-|few|17|TRBJ2-7
TGTGCCAGTAGCTTGGGCGGTTGGCCATTGAGCCCCTACGAGCAGTACTTC
CASSLGGWPLSPYEQYF
>TRBV7-8|TRBD2|-|16|TRBJ2-3
TGTGCCAGCAGCCTTGGGGCCAGCGGGAGCGCAGATATGCAGTATTTT
CASSLGASGSADMQYF
>TRBV9|TRBD2|-|16|TRBJ2-3
TGTGCCAGCAGCGTAGGAGCGGGAGGGATCTCTGATACGCAGTATTTT
CASSVGAGGISDTQYF
>TRBV6-2/TRBV6-3|-|-|15|TRBJ2-6
TGTGCCAGCAGTCCGTCAGGGTCTGGGGCCAACGACCTGACTTTC
CASSPSGSGANDLTF
>TRBV29-1|-|once|11|TRBJ2-3
TGCAGCCGGGACTCCGGGTATGCGCAGTATTTT
CSRDSGYAQYF
>TRBV6-5|-|-|14|TRBJ2-7
TGTGTCAGCAGTACGGAGGGCAGCTCCTACGAGCAGTACTTC
CVSSTEGSSYEQYF
>TRBV6-5|TRBD1|-|17|TRBJ1-1
TGTGCCAGCAGTTACGCCGCAGGGGGCCGCGGATGGACTGTAGCTTTCTTT
CASSYAAGGRGWTVAFF
>TRBV9|TRBD2|few|16|TRBJ2-6
TGTGCCAGCAGTCCCCAGAGCGGGACTGGGGCCAACGTCCTGACTTTC
CASSPQSGTGANVLTF
>TRBV2|-|many|15|TRBJ1-4
TGTGCCAGCAGTGTTCGGCCGGGGGCCAATGAAAAACTGTTTTTT
CASSVRPGANEKLFF
>TRBV6-6|-|-|14|TRBJ2-1
TGTTCCAGCACCCAACCTGACAGGACCCATGAGCAGTTCTTC
CSSTQPDRTHEQFF
>TRBV12-3/TRBV12-4|-|many|14|TRBJ2-3
TGTGCCAGCAGTAAAAAGAGCGGCACAGATACGCAGTATTTT
CASSKKSGTDTQYF
>TRBV6-5|TRBD2|-|17|TRBJ2-1
TGCGCCAGCAGTCACTCGTTCTGGGGACTAGCGGACAATGAGCAGTTCTTC
CASSHSFWGLADNEQFF
>TRBV2|TRBD2|-|14|TRBJ2-4
TGTGCCAGCACCATGACTAGCTCCAAAAACATTCAGTACTTC
CASTMTSSKNIQYF
>TRBV24-1|TRBD1|once|16|TRBJ2-3
TGTGCCACCATTGATTTCCGCGGGACAGGGGGAGATACGCAGTATTTT
CATIDFRGTGGDTQYF
>TRBV4-1|TRBD1|-|14|TRBJ2-7
TGCGCCTGCAGCCCCTACAGGGGGCCCTACGAGCAGTACTTC
CACSPYRGPYEQYF